The T cell receptor beta chain described here comes from a study of blood T cell repertoires in COVID-19. This clone was counted once. Produced via immunoSEQ multiplex PCR; TCRdb's table is partial and in-frame only. Of roughly 150,000 clones listed, around 90% are singletons. The sample taken for sequencing was peripheral blood. The origin of this receptor is a woman older than 75 with acute or convalescent COVID-19.

The CDR3 protein is CASSLTGTSGGVEQFF. The CDR3 nucleotides read TGTGCCAGCAGCTTGACCGGGACTAGCGGGGGAGTTGAGCAGTTCTTC. This chain uses TRBV7-2 with TRBJ2-1, with TRBD2 identical over 14 bases. V was clipped by 3 bases and J by 9 bases; unmatched bases: 7. Germline values: CDR1 SGHTA, CDR2 FQGNSA. The CDR3 loop spans 16 amino acids.